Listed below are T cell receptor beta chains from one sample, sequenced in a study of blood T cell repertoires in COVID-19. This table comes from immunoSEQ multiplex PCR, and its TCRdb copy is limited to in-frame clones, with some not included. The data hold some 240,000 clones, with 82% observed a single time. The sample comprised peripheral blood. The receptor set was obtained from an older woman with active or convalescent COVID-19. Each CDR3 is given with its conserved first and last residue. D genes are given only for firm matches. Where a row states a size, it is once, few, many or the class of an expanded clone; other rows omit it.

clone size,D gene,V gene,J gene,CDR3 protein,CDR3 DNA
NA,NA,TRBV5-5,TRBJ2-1,CASSLQADAGYNEQFF,TGTGCCAGCAGCTTGCAAGCCGATGCCGGCTACAATGAGCAGTTCTTC
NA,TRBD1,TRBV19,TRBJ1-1,CASSTGQGWTEAFF,TGTGCCAGTAGTACCGGACAGGGGTGGACTGAAGCTTTCTTT
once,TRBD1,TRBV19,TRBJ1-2,CASSIRQGANYGYTF,TGTGCCAGTAGTATAAGACAGGGGGCGAACTATGGCTACACCTTC
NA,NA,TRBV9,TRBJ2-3,CATSRGSGTDTQYF,TGTGCTACTTCCCGGGGGAGTGGTACAGATACGCAGTATTTT
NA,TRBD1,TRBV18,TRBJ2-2,CASSPFGTGATGELFF,TGTGCCAGCTCACCTTTTGGGACAGGGGCCACCGGGGAGCTGTTTTTT
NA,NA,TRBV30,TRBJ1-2,CAWTAQGAPDYGYTF,TGTGCCTGGACCGCACAGGGCGCTCCCGACTATGGCTACACCTTC
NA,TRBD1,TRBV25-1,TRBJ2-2,CASSGRTGNTGELFF,TGTGCCAGCAGTGGTCGGACAGGGAACACCGGGGAGCTGTTTTTT
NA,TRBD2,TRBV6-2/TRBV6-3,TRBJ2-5,CASSNQRGRQETQYF,TGTGCCAGCAGTAATCAGCGGGGGAGACAAGAGACCCAGTACTTC
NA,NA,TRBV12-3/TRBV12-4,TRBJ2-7,CASSLAEGYEQYF,TGTGCCAGCAGTTTAGCGGAGGGATACGAGCAGTACTTC
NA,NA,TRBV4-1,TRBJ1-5,CASSRQANQPQHF,TGCGCCAGCAGTCGACAGGCTAATCAGCCCCAGCATTTT
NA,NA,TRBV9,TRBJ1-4,CASSVDGGANEKLFF,TGTGCCAGCAGCGTAGACGGGGGAGCTAATGAAAAACTGTTTTTT
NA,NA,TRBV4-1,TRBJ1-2,CASSQGSGVGYTF,TGCGCCAGCAGCCAAGGGTCAGGGGTCGGCTACACCTTC
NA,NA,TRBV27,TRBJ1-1,CASRMPMGAEATEAFF,TGTGCCAGCCGAATGCCAATGGGCGCGGAGGCCACTGAAGCTTTCTTT
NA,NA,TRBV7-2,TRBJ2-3,CASSPRLTTDTQYF,TGTGCCAGCAGCCCCAGACTAACCACAGATACGCAGTATTTT
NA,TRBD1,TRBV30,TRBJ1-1,CAWSMLRQGMGTEAFF,TGTGCCTGGAGTATGTTGCGACAGGGAATGGGCACTGAAGCTTTCTTT
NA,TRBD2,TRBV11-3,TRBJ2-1,CASSPRGAGGYNEQFF,TGTGCCAGCAGCCCAAGAGGGGCGGGGGGGTACAATGAGCAGTTCTTC
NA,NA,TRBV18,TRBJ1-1,CASSPFRGGTDTEAFF,TGTGCCAGCTCACCATTCCGAGGGGGTACGGACACTGAAGCTTTCTTT
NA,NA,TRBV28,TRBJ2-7,CASSLGGAPYEQYF,TGTGCCAGCAGTTTGGGGGGGGCCCCCTACGAGCAGTACTTC
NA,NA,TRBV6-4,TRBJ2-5,CASSDSIHGAQYF,TGTGCCAGCAGTGACTCGATCCACGGGGCCCAGTACTTC
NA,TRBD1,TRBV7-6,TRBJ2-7,CASSLAGGQGYEQYF,TGTGCCAGCAGCTTAGCCGGGGGACAGGGCTACGAGCAGTACTTC
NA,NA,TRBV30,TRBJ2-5,CAWSVTGQETQYF,TGTGCCTGGAGTGTGACAGGTCAAGAGACCCAGTACTTC
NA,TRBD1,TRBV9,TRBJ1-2,CASSFSPQGAGYGYTF,TGTGCCAGCAGCTTCAGCCCACAGGGGGCTGGATATGGCTACACCTTC
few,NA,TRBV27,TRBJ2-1,CASSSFYYNEQFF,TGTGCCAGCAGTTCTTTTTATTACAATGAGCAGTTCTTC
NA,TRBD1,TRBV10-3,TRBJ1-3,CAIRGQGVGNTIYF,TGTGCCATCAGGGGACAGGGTGTTGGAAACACCATATATTTT
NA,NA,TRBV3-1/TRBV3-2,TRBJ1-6,CASSQGGGASGSPLHF,TGTGCCAGCAGCCAAGGGGGCGGGGCTTCAGGTTCACCCCTCCACTTT
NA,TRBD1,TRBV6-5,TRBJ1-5,CASNSHDRANQPQHF,TGTGCCAGCAACTCCCACGACAGGGCCAATCAGCCCCAGCATTTT
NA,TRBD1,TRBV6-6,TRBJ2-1,CASRTGTGSNEQFF,TGTGCCAGCAGGACCGGGACAGGGTCCAATGAGCAGTTCTTC
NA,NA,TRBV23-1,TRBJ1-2,CASSHWDIPFYGYTF,TGCGCCAGCAGTCATTGGGACATACCCTTCTATGGCTACACCTTC
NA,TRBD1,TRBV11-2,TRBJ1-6,CASRFAGQPNSPLHF,TGTGCCAGCAGGTTTGCGGGACAGCCTAATTCACCCCTCCACTTT
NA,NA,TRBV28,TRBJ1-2,CASSLYGGQVYGYTF,TGTGCCAGCAGTTTATACGGGGGGCAGGTCTATGGCTACACCTTC
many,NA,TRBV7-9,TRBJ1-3,CASRSYGGLGGNTIYF,TGTGCCAGCAGATCGTACGGGGGGCTCGGTGGAAACACCATATATTTT
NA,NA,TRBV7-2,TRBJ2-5,CASSTEGYLQETQYF,TGTGCCAGCAGCACCGAGGGATACCTCCAAGAGACCCAGTACTTC
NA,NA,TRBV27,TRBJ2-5,CASGASRETQYF,TGTGCCAGCGGTGCTAGTAGAGAGACCCAGTACTTC
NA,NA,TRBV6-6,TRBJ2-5,CASTRGRQETQYF,TGTGCCAGCACTCGGGGGAGACAAGAGACCCAGTACTTC
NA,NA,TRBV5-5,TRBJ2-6,CASSLQGNGANVLTF,TGTGCCAGCAGCTTACAGGGCAATGGGGCCAACGTCCTGACTTTC
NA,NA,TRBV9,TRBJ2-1,CASSVQGGAGARNEQFF,TGTGCCAGCAGCGTCCAAGGTGGGGCAGGGGCGCGGAATGAGCAGTTCTTC
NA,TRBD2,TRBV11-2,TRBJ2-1,CASSFTLAGVEGEQFF,TGTGCCAGCAGCTTCACACTAGCGGGGGTAGAGGGTGAGCAGTTCTTC
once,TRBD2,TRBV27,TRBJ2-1,CASSSTSGGLNEQFF,TGTGCCAGCAGTTCGACTAGCGGGGGGCTGAATGAGCAGTTCTTC
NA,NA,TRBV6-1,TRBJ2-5,CASSQQETQYF,TGTGCCAGCAGCCAACAAGAGACCCAGTACTTC
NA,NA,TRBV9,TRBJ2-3,CASSVELGGHTDTQYF,TGTGCCAGCAGCGTAGAGCTGGGGGGGCACACAGATACGCAGTATTTT
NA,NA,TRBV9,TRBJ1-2,CASSVGVGGGYTF,TGTGCCAGCAGCGTAGGGGTAGGGGGTGGCTACACCTTC
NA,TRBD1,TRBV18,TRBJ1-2,CASSPPASGGQGYTF,TGTGCCAGCTCACCACCCGCGTCAGGGGGACAGGGCTACACCTTC
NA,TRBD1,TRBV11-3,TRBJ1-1,CASSYPPYLRDSGLNTEAFF,TGTGCCAGCAGCTACCCTCCTTACCTCCGGGACAGCGGACTGAACACTGAAGCTTTCTTT
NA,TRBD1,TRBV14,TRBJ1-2,CASSPGQGLTLNYGYTF,TGTGCCAGCAGCCCTGGACAGGGGTTAACCCTTAACTATGGCTACACCTTC
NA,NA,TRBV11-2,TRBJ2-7,CASSLKGGRYEQYF,TGTGCCAGCAGCTTAAAAGGGGGACGCTACGAGCAGTACTTC
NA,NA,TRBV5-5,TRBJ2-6,CASSLQPSGANVLTF,TGTGCCAGCAGCTTACAACCCTCTGGGGCCAACGTCCTGACTTTC
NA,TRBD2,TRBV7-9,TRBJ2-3,CASSRGLAETDTQYF,TGTGCCAGCAGCCGGGGACTAGCGGAAACAGATACGCAGTATTTT
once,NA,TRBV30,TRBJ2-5,CAWSVPGGQETQYF,TGTGCCTGGAGTGTACCGGGGGGCCAGGAGACCCAGTACTTC
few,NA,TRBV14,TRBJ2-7,CASSSRHPYEQYF,TGTGCCAGCAGCTCCCGACACCCCTACGAGCAGTACTTC
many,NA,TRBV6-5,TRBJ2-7,CASSYWRGEQYF,TGTGCCAGCAGTTATTGGCGGGGAGAGCAGTACTTC
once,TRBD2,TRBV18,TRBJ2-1,CASSPERGSYNEQFF,TGTGCCAGCTCACCGGAGCGGGGGTCCTACAATGAGCAGTTCTTC
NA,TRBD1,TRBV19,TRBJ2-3,CASRDRGQGRSDTQYF,TGTGCCAGTAGGGACCGGGGACAGGGACGTTCAGATACGCAGTATTTT
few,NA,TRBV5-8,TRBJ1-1,CASSPRGDTEAFF,TGTGCCAGCAGCCCCCGGGGGGACACTGAAGCTTTCTTT
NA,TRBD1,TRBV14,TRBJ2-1,CASSHPGTAYNEQFF,TGTGCCAGCAGCCACCCGGGGACAGCCTACAATGAGCAGTTCTTC
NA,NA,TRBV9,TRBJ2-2,CASSYSNWNTGELFF,TGTGCCAGCAGCTATAGCAATTGGAACACCGGGGAGCTGTTTTTT
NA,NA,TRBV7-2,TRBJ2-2,CASRPEPLVGGELFF,TGTGCCAGCAGACCTGAGCCGTTAGTTGGCGGGGAGCTGTTTTTT
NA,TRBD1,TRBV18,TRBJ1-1,CASSPLPGPGTGENTEAFF,TGTGCCAGCTCACCCCTGCCCGGGCCCGGGACAGGGGAGAACACTGAAGCTTTCTTT
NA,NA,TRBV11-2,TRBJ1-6,CASSPLEESPLHF,TGTGCCAGCAGCCCTCTTGAGGAATCACCCCTCCACTTT